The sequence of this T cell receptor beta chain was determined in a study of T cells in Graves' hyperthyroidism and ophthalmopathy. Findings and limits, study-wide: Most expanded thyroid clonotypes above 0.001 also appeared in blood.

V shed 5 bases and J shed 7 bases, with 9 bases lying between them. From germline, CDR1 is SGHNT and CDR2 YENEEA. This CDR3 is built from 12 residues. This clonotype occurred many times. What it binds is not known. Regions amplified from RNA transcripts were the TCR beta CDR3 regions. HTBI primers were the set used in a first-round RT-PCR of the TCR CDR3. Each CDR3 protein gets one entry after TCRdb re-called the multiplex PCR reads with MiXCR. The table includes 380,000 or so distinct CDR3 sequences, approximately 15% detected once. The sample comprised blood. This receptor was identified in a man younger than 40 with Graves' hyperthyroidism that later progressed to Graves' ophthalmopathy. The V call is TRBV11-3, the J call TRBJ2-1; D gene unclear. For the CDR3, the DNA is TGTGCCAGCAGCCGCCAGGTTAATGAGCAGTTCTTC. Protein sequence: CASSRQVNEQFF.